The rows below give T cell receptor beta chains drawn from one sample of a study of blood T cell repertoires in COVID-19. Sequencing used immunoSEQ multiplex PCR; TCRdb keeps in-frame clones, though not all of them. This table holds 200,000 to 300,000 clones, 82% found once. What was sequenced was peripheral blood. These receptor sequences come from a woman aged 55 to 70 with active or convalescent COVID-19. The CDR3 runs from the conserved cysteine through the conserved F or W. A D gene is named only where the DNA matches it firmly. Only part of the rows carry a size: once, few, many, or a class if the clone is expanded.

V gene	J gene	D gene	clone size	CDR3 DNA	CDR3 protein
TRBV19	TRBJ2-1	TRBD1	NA	TGTGCCAGTAGTAAATCGACAGGGATAATCTACAATGAGCAGTTCTTC	CASSKSTGIIYNEQFF
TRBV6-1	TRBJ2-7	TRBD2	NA	TGTGCCAGCAGTGAACGGCGGGGGGGCCACGAGCAGTACTTC	CASSERRGGHEQYF
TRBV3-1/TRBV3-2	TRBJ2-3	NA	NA	TGTGCCAGCAGCCCGGGGGGCGCTAGCACAGATACGCAGTATTTT	CASSPGGASTDTQYF
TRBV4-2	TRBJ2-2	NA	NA	TGTGCCAGCAGAAACGTTGCGGGGACGAACACCGGGGAGCTGTTTTTT	CASRNVAGTNTGELFF
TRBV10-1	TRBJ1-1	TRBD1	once	TGCGCCAGCACCCAGGGGACAGGGGTGACTGAAGCTTTCTTT	CASTQGTGVTEAFF
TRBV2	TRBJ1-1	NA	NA	TGTGCCAGCAGTGAAGTGGGTGGGAGCACTGAAGCTTTCTTT	CASSEVGGSTEAFF
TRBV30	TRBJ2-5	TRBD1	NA	TGTGCCTGGAGCAAAACAGGGGCTGAGACCCAGTACTTC	CAWSKTGAETQYF
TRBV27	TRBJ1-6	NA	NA	TGTGCCAGCAGTTTGGAGGGTTATAATTCACCCCTCCACTTT	CASSLEGYNSPLHF
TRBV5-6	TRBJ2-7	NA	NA	TGTGCCAGCAGTGTGAGACTCTCGAGCTCCTACGAGCAGTACTTC	CASSVRLSSSYEQYF
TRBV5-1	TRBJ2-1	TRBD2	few	TGCGCCAGCAGCTCCCTAGCGGGGGGTGGAAATGAGCAGTTCTTC	CASSSLAGGGNEQFF
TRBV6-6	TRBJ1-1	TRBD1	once	TGTGCCAGCAGAGTACAGGGGGCAAACACTGAAGCTTTCTTT	CASRVQGANTEAFF
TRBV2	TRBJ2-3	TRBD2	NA	TGTGCCAGCCGGACTAGCGGGGGACCTCAAGGTACGCAGTATTTT	CASRTSGGPQGTQYF
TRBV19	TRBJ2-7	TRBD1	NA	TGTGCCAGTAAAGCGCAGGGGGCCTACGAGCAGTACTTC	CASKAQGAYEQYF
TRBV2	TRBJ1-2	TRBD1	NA	TGTGCCAGCATACCGGGGACAGACTATGGCTACACCTTC	CASIPGTDYGYTF
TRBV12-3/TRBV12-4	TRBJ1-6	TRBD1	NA	TGTGCCAGCAACTCAGGGGGAGCTTCACCCCTCCACTTT	CASNSGGASPLHF
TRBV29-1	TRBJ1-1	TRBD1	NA	TGCAGCGGGCAGGGGGCCTTGAACACTGAAGCTTTCTTT	CSGQGALNTEAFF
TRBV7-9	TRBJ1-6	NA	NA	TGTGCCAGCAGCTCTAAGCAGGGTTCACCCCTCCACTTT	CASSSKQGSPLHF
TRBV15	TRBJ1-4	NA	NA	TGTGCCACCAGCAGAGGGAGGGAGGTCGTGAATGAAAAACTGTTTTTT	CATSRGREVVNEKLFF
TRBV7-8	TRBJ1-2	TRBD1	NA	TGTGCCAGCAGCTTAGAGGGGGCGAACTATGGCTACACCTTC	CASSLEGANYGYTF
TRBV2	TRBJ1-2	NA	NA	TGTGCCAGCAGGGAAGATTTGTGGGCTCGGGGCTACACCTTC	CASREDLWARGYTF
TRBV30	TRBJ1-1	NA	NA	TGTGCCTGGAGCCACGGTGTGAACACTGAAGCTTTCTTT	CAWSHGVNTEAFF